The 7 T cell receptor beta chains in this list originate from one sample, sequenced in a study of blood T cell repertoires in COVID-19 (dated by TCRdb to the early 2020s). Libraries were made using the immunoSEQ multiplex PCR assay. This immuneACCESS table, as held by TCRdb, lists in-frame sequences with V and J called but not all clones. Of the missing ones, under half trace to an unresolved V gene in checked studies; the others have no known cause. The sample table holds over 110,000 clones, of which around 82% were seen once. The ten largest account for about 5.5% of the sample. Sequencing used PBMCs or T cells enriched from blood (not recorded which). The receptors come from a man in his forties with acute COVID-19.

This clone was detected a few times. V gene TRBV5-4 combines with J gene TRBJ2-3; 11 nucleotides line up with TRBD2. Germline assignment: CDR1 SGHNT and CDR2 YYREEE (reference sequence). V shed 1 base, J shed 2 bases, and the junction held 3 bases outside the gene matches. The CDR3 loop spans 16 amino acids. CDR3 sequence reads: CASSLIAGGDTDTQYF. The CDR3 coding sequence is TGTGCCAGCAGCTTGATAGCGGGGGGGGACACAGATACGCAGTATTTT.

The V gene is TRBV7-2, the J gene TRBJ2-1, with 12 bases identical to TRBD2. The CDR3 consists of 17 residues. In germline, CDR1 is SGHTA, CDR2 FQGNSA. V lost 5 bases and J lost 5; bases outside the gene matches: 10. In DNA, the CDR3 is TGTGCCAGCAGCCCCCAAAGACTAGCGGGAGACCACAATGAGCAGTTCTTC. Its protein product is CASSPQRLAGDHNEQFF.

The rearrangement joins TRBV28 to TRBJ2-2, with D possibly matching TRBD1 (5 bases). Germline CDR1 is MDHEN and CDR2 is SYDVKM. Trimming cost V 3 bases and J 6 bases, with 11 bases left between them. This CDR3 spans 14 amino acids. In DNA, the CDR3 is TGTGCCAGCAGTTTGGGCAGGGTGGCCGGGGAGCTGTTTTTT. Translation: CASSLGRVAGELFF.

The genes are TRBV30 and TRBJ2-5; 10 bases are shared with TRBD1. The CDR3 totals 13 residues. Germline CDR1 is GTSNPN and CDR2 is SVGIG (reference sequence). Trimming removed 3 bases from V and 6 bases from J; junction bases left unmatched: 4. The CDR3 is CAWRDRGKKTQYF. DNA of the CDR3: TGTGCCTGGAGGGACAGGGGGAAGAAGACCCAGTACTTC.

This clone was detected only once. The gene calls are TRBV19 and TRBJ2-1; maybe TRBD1 (6 bases). Germline V CDR1 and CDR2: LNHDA, SQIVND (reference sequence). Deletions cut 3 bases from V and 5 bases from J, with 14 bases between. The CDR3 sequence is 15 residues long. This CDR3 reads CASSIVVGADNEQFF. The CDR3 region has the DNA TGTGCCAGTAGTATTGTGGTGGGGGCCGACAATGAGCAGTTCTTC.

This clone was observed a few times. This chain uses TRBV5-5 with TRBJ2-1; TRBD1 matches 8 bases. J was trimmed by 6 bases and V by 8 bases; bases with no gene match: 4. Germline CDR1 reads SGHKS; CDR2 reads YYEKEE (reference sequence). There are 12 residues in the CDR3. This CDR3 is CARGDRGNEQFF. CDR3 DNA: TGTGCCAGGGGTGACAGGGGCAATGAGCAGTTCTTC.

This clone occurred once. The V gene is TRBV18, the J gene TRBJ2-5, with TRBD2 matching 11 bases. This CDR3 is 16 amino acids long. Trimming took 1 base from V and 1 from J; bases not matched to a gene: 2. Germline V lookup: CDR1 KGHSH, CDR2 LQKENI. The CDR3 spells CASSPLLAGGQETQYF. CDR3 nucleotides: TGTGCCAGCTCACCACTCCTAGCGGGAGGCCAAGAGACCCAGTACTTC.